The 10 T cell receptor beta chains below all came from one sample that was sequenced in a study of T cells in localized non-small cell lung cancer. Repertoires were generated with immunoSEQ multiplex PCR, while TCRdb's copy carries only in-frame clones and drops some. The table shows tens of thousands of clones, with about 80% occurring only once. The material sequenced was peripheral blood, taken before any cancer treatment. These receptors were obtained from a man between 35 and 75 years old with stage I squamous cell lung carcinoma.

CDR3 DNA sequence: TGCAGCGTTGAAAAGGGGTCCACTGAAGCTTTCTTT. It codes for CSVEKGSTEAFF. The chain joins TRBV29-1 to TRBJ1-1, with D possibly being TRBD1 (5 bases). The V end lost 2 bases, the J end lost 4 bases, and 8 bases lay between the germline ends. Germline CDR1 is SQVTM and CDR2 is ANQGSEA. This CDR3 has 12 residues.

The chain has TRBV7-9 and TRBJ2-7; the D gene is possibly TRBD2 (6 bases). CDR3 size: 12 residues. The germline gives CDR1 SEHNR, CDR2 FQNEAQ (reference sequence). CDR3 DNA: TGTGCAGTCGACCGGGACTTCTACGAGCAGTACTTC. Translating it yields CAVDRDFYEQYF.

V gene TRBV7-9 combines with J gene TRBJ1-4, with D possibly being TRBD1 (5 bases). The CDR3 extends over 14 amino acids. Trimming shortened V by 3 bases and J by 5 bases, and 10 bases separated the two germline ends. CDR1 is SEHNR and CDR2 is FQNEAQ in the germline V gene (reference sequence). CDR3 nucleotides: TGTGCCAGCAGCTTGACTCGGGGGAATGAAAAACTGTTTTTT. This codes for CASSLTRGNEKLFF. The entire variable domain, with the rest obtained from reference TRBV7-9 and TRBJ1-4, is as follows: DTGVSQNPRHKITKRGQNVTFRCDPISEHNRLYWYRQTLGQGPEFLTYFQNEAQLEKSRLLSDRFSAERPKGSFSTLEIQRTEQGDSAMYLCASSLTRGNEKLFFGSGTQLSVL.

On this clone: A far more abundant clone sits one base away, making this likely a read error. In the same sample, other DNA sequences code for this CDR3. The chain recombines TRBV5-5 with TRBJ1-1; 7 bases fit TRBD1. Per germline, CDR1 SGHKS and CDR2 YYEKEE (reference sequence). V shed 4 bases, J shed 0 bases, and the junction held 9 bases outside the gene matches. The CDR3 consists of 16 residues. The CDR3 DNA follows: TGTGCCAGCAGCCAAGAACAGGGGTTTGTGAACACTGAAGCTTTCTTT. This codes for CASSQEQGFVNTEAFF.

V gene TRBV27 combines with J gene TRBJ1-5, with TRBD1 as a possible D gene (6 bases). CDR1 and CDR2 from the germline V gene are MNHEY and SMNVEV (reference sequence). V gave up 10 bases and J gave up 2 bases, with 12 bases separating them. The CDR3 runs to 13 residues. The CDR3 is CATARQGNQPQHF. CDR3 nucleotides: TGTGCCACTGCGAGACAGGGCAATCAGCCCCAGCATTTT.

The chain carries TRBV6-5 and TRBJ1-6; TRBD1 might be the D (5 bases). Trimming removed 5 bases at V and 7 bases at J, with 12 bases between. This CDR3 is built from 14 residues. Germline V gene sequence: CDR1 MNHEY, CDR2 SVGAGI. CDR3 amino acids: CASSPGTANSPLHF. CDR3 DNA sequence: TGTGCCAGCAGTCCCGGGACGGCAAATTCACCCCTCCACTTT.

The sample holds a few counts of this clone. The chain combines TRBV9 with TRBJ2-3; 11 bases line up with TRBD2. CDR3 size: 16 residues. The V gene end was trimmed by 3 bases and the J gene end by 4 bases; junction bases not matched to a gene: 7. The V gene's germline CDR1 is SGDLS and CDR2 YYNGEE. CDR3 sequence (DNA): TGTGCCAGCAGCGCCCTAGCGGGGGGTTTTTCAGATACGCAGTATTTT. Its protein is CASSALAGGFSDTQYF.

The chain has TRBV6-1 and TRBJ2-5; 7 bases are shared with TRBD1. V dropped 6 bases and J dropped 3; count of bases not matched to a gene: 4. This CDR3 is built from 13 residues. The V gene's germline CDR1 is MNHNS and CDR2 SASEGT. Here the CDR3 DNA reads TGTGCCAGCAGGGGACAGACTAAAGAGACCCAGTACTTC. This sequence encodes CASRGQTKETQYF.

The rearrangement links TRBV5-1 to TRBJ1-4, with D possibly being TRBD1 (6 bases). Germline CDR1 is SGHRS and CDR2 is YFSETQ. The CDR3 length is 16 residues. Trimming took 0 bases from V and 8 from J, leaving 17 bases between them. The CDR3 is CASSLVGLGGEEKLFF. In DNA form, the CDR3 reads TGCGCCAGCAGCTTGGTGGGTCTGGGGGGCGAGGAAAAACTGTTTTTT. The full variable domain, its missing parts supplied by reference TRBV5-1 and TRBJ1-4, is KAGVTQTPRYLIKTRGQQVTLSCSPISGHRSVSWYQQTPGQGLQFLFEYFSETQRNKGNFPGRFSGRQFSNSRSEMNVSTLELGDSALYLCASSLVGLGGEEKLFFGSGTQLSVL.

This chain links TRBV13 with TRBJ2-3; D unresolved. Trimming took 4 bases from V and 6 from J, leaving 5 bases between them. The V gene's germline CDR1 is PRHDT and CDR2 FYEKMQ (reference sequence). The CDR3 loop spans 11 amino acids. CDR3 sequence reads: CASSYEDTQYF. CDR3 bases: TGTGCCAGCAGCTATGAGGATACGCAGTATTTT.